This is a list of T cell receptor beta chains from one sample in a study of PD-1 blockade in classical Hodgkin lymphoma. TCRdb's copy holds only in-frame clones and misses some; the assay was immunoSEQ multiplex PCR. The data show 7,000 or so clones, with almost 80% seen just once and about 4% held by the top ten. Sequenced material: CD4+ T cells from blood, taken at baseline. These receptors were obtained from a human donor with classical Hodgkin lymphoma. The CDR3 runs from the conserved cysteine through the conserved F or W. The D gene is left open where the match is weak.

>TRBJ2-3|TRBV7-9|NA
TGTGCCAGCAGCTTACAAGTAGGGAGCACAGATACGCAGTATTTT
CASSLQVGSTDTQYF
>TRBJ2-2|TRBV15|NA
TGTGCCACCAGCAGAGACACAACCGGGGAGCTGTTTTTT
CATSRDTTGELFF
>TRBJ2-3|TRBV6-6|TRBD1
TGTGCCAGCAGTCCGCGGACAGGGCCTGTCACAGATACGCAGTATTTT
CASSPRTGPVTDTQYF
>TRBJ1-5|TRBV7-6|NA
TGTGCCAGCAGCACACAGGACCAGCCCCAGCATTTT
CASSTQDQPQHF
>TRBJ1-5|TRBV30|NA
TGTGCCTGGAGTGTTTTTGCGGGTAGGAATCAGCCCCAGCATTTT
CAWSVFAGRNQPQHF
>TRBJ1-2|TRBV6-5|NA
TGTGCCAGCAATTCAGCGTATGGCTACACCTTC
CASNSAYGYTF
>TRBJ2-3|TRBV12-5|NA
TGTGCTAGTGGTTCGAGCACACTTCAACCGGGACCGAAAGGCACAGATACGCAGTATTTT
CASGSSTLQPGPKGTDTQYF
>TRBJ2-5|TRBV7-2|TRBD1
TGTGCCAGCAGCCCCCGCCGACAGGGGGAAAGAGAGACCCAGTACTTC
CASSPRRQGERETQYF
>TRBJ1-1|TRBV5-1|TRBD1
TGCGCCAGCAGCTCGACAGGGGGCGAGAACACTGAAGCTTTCTTT
CASSSTGGENTEAFF
>TRBJ2-2|TRBV6-4|NA
TGTGCCAGCAGTGACTCGATTCGGGGGCGCGAGCTGTTTTTT
CASSDSIRGRELFF
>TRBJ1-4|TRBV7-9|NA
TGTGCCAGCAGCTGGACTGATGAAAAACTGTTTTTT
CASSWTDEKLFF
>TRBJ2-6|TRBV27|TRBD1
TGTGCCAGCAGTTTCAGGACAGGGTCCGGGTCTGGGGCCAACGTCCTGACTTTC
CASSFRTGSGSGANVLTF
>TRBJ1-1|TRBV6-1|NA
TGTGCCAGCAGTGAAGCGCGGGATACGGTCGCTTTCTTT
CASSEARDTVAFF
>TRBJ2-2|TRBV4-2|TRBD2
TGTGCCAGCAGCCAAGGTCCAGCGGGAGGGCCAAGCGGGGAGCTGTTTTTT
CASSQGPAGGPSGELFF
>TRBJ1-1|TRBV6-6|NA
TGTGCCAGCAGTTACTTGGTGAACACTGAAGCTTTCTTT
CASSYLVNTEAFF
>TRBJ1-6|TRBV7-9|TRBD1
TGTGCCAGCAGCGACCGGGGGACAGGGGATAATTCACCCCTCCACTTT
CASSDRGTGDNSPLHF